This T cell receptor beta chain was retrieved from a study of shared clonotypes between healthy human individuals. Study-wide background: The donor pool was made up of a couple of women and a few men aged 18 to 49. Used for every donor were three CD4 naive, three CD4 memory, two CD8 naive and one CD8 memory plate. The study, taken as a whole, reports: Rarefaction analysis demonstrated incomplete sorted-subset sequencing notwithstanding large depth. Limitation of the genetic and exposure-history diversity represented came from the few donors.

Assay: immunoSEQ multiplex PCR; the TCRdb copy retains only in-frame clones and omits some. This table has about 1.1 million clones, around three quarters appearing once. The sample holds many counts of this clone. Its specificity is not known. This CDR3 is built from 16 residues. The ends lost 5 bases at V and 1 base at J; junction bases unmatched: 8. Germline CDR1 and CDR2: SGHTA and FQGNSA. This receptor was obtained from a man between 18 and 29 years old in good health. Some clones in this sample may be carry-over from other donors' samples. V gene TRBV7-2 combines with J gene TRBJ1-3; 7 nucleotides align to TRBD1. Sequenced: memory CD4+ T cells from PBMCs. The subset is: CD45RA-negative fraction. The CDR3 protein is CASSARGGGSGNTIYF. CDR3 sequence (DNA): TGTGCCAGCAGCGCAAGAGGGGGCGGTTCTGGAAACACCATATATTTT.